A selection of T cell receptor beta chains follows, all from one sample in a study of blood T cell repertoires in COVID-19. Sequencing used immunoSEQ multiplex PCR; TCRdb keeps in-frame clones, though not all of them. This table has about 270,000 clones, 89% appearing once. Sequencing input: peripheral blood. These receptors were taken from a man aged 50 to 59 with acute or convalescent COVID-19. Both conserved end residues are part of each CDR3. The D gene is left open where the match is weak. Clone sizes are given selectively: once, few, many, or a class where the clone is expanded.

CDR3nt	CDR3aa	v_gene	d_gene	j_gene	abundance
TGTGCCAGCAGCCCGACAGGGAACACCGGGGAGCTGTTTTTT	CASSPTGNTGELFF	TRBV11-3	-	TRBJ2-2	-
TGTGCCAGCAGTTCCCCCCGGCAGGGGGCCTACGAGCAGTACTTC	CASSSPRQGAYEQYF	TRBV27	TRBD1	TRBJ2-7	-
TGCGCCAGCAGCCCTACAGGGGGCGACTATGGCTACACCTTC	CASSPTGGDYGYTF	TRBV5-1	TRBD1	TRBJ1-2	few
TGCGCCAGCAGCCCAAGCACGGGTGCCTACGAGCAGTACTTC	CASSPSTGAYEQYF	TRBV5-1	-	TRBJ2-7	-
TGTGCCAGCAGTTACTCAGGGGGCTTGAACACTGAAGCTTTCTTT	CASSYSGGLNTEAFF	TRBV6-5	TRBD1	TRBJ1-1	-
TGCAGTGGAACAGGGGGGTTTGGCTACACCTTC	CSGTGGFGYTF	TRBV20-1	TRBD1	TRBJ1-2	-
TGTGCCAGCAGCGTAGGTTTCACCGGTCGGGAGCAGTACTTC	CASSVGFTGREQYF	TRBV9	-	TRBJ2-7	-
TGTGCCAGCAGGCCTCGGGACACTTACACTGAAGCTTTCTTT	CASRPRDTYTEAFF	TRBV6-4	-	TRBJ1-1	-
TGCGCCAGCAGCCCTGGACAGGGGGGCAATCAGCCCCAGCATTTT	CASSPGQGGNQPQHF	TRBV5-1	TRBD1	TRBJ1-5	-
TGTGCCAGCACCTCAGTTGGAAACACCATATATTTT	CASTSVGNTIYF	TRBV6-5	-	TRBJ1-3	-
TGTGCCAGTAGTATCGTAAGCTTCAGGGCTGGCACTGAAGCTTTCTTT	CASSIVSFRAGTEAFF	TRBV19	-	TRBJ1-1	few
TGTGCCAGCAGCTTAGGGCGGGGGACCCGTGATACGCAGTATTTT	CASSLGRGTRDTQYF	TRBV13	TRBD2	TRBJ2-3	-
TGTGCCATCAATCACGACAGCAAAGATAATTCACCCCTCCACTTT	CAINHDSKDNSPLHF	TRBV10-3	-	TRBJ1-6	-
TGTGCCAGCAGTTTAATGGGGGGGGCACTTTCTGGGGCCAACGTCCTGACTTTC	CASSLMGGALSGANVLTF	TRBV27	-	TRBJ2-6	-
TGTGCCACCAGAAGGAATGGGCGGGGGGGCCAATCCGGGGAGCTGTTTTTT	CATRRNGRGGQSGELFF	TRBV24-1	TRBD2	TRBJ2-2	-
TGTGCCAGCAGGGGGACAGACTATGGCTACACCTTC	CASRGTDYGYTF	TRBV2	TRBD1	TRBJ1-2	-
TGTGCCAGCAGTTACGGGGGGGACACATTTAGTCCTGGCTACACCTTC	CASSYGGDTFSPGYTF	TRBV6-5	-	TRBJ1-2	-
TGTGCCAGCAGTTTATTTCCCACGAACACCGGGGAGCTGTTTTTT	CASSLFPTNTGELFF	TRBV27	-	TRBJ2-2	-
TGTGCCAGCAGCTTCGACGGGGACTCCTACAATGAGCAGTTCTTC	CASSFDGDSYNEQFF	TRBV11-1	-	TRBJ2-1	few
TGTGCCTGGATTGCGGGCGAAGACTACGAGCAGTACTTC	CAWIAGEDYEQYF	TRBV30	-	TRBJ2-7	-